The rows below give T cell receptor beta chains drawn from one sample of a study of T cells in Graves' hyperthyroidism and ophthalmopathy. TCRdb analysed the multiplex PCR reads with MiXCR anew, one entry per CDR3 protein. The profile shows roughly 550,000 distinct CDR3 sequences, around 15% of them singletons. The sequenced sample consisted of blood. The receptors derive from a woman in her twenties or thirties with Graves' ophthalmopathy. Both conserved end residues are part of each CDR3. Each record gives: V gene, J gene, CDR3 protein.

V: TRBV28; J: TRBJ2-1; CDR3: CASSLGSGLLSSYNEQSF
V: TRBV7-4; J: TRBJ2-7; CDR3: CASSLEGKHYEQYF
V: TRBV10-3; J: TRBJ2-7; CDR3: CAISEATASPYEQYF
V: TRBV2; J: TRBJ1-2; CDR3: CASSESARTYGYTF
V: TRBV18; J: TRBJ2-3; CDR3: CASSPGDTQYF
V: TRBV29-1; J: TRBJ1-2; CDR3: CSVESVGTLGYGYTF
V: TRBV15; J: TRBJ1-1; CDR3: CATSRDRALNTEAFF
V: TRBV3-1; J: TRBJ2-5; CDR3: CASSHLDREETQYF
V: TRBV7-2; J: TRBJ2-7; CDR3: CASTRGGATSYEQYF
V: TRBV12-3/TRBV12-4; J: TRBJ2-5; CDR3: CASSFSKKETQYF
V: TRBV6-2/TRBV6-3; J: TRBJ2-1; CDR3: CASTESSGTGGNEQFF
V: TRBV10-3; J: TRBJ1-3; CDR3: CAISDKGVSSGNTIYF
V: TRBV6-1; J: TRBJ1-2; CDR3: CASYSRGYTF
V: TRBV28; J: TRBJ1-1; CDR3: CASSVQGKMNTEAFF
V: TRBV28; J: TRBJ2-7; CDR3: CASSLPGQFYEQYF
V: TRBV29-1; J: TRBJ2-3; CDR3: CSVDFDRVGTDTQYF
V: TRBV19; J: TRBJ2-4; CDR3: CASSMRTSGDLKNIQYF
V: TRBV10-1; J: TRBJ2-1; CDR3: CASSEEPGLAGVRYSEQFF
V: TRBV3-1; J: TRBJ2-7; CDR3: CASSLYLEQYF
V: TRBV28; J: TRBJ2-7; CDR3: CASSPSTGTDRYEQYF
V: TRBV7-2; J: TRBJ1-1; CDR3: CASSLSWGFSTEAFF
V: TRBV10-1; J: TRBJ2-4; CDR3: CASSEGGNIQYF
V: TRBV28; J: TRBJ2-2; CDR3: CASSWRANTGELFF
V: TRBV5-4; J: TRBJ2-1; CDR3: CASSVLGLSSYNEQFF
V: TRBV30; J: TRBJ1-1; CDR3: CAWSVRRNTEAFF
V: TRBV15; J: TRBJ2-3; CDR3: CATSRTGGTDTQYF
V: TRBV5-1; J: TRBJ2-1; CDR3: CASSLLGRLAGYNEQFF
V: TRBV5-1; J: TRBJ2-7; CDR3: CASSLVEGAAWEQYF
V: TRBV28; J: TRBJ1-1; CDR3: CASGGQPGMNTEAFF
V: TRBV7-9; J: TRBJ1-1; CDR3: CASSLYGRNTEAFF
V: TRBV29-1; J: TRBJ2-5; CDR3: CSVGNGGETQYF
V: TRBV28; J: TRBJ2-1; CDR3: CASSLEGVDEQFF
V: TRBV7-2; J: TRBJ2-5; CDR3: CASSLTPGETQYF
V: TRBV27; J: TRBJ1-6; CDR3: CASSLTWGNSPLHF
V: TRBV28; J: TRBJ1-4; CDR3: CASSPPRNSGEKLFF
V: TRBV20-1; J: TRBJ1-1; CDR3: CSARDPKRADMNTEAFF
V: TRBV28; J: TRBJ1-5; CDR3: CASSRPGGAANQPQHF
V: TRBV27; J: TRBJ2-1; CDR3: CASSSSPTAYNEQFF
V: TRBV6-1; J: TRBJ1-5; CDR3: CASSSGFSQPQHF
V: TRBV4-1; J: TRBJ2-7; CDR3: CASSQRTGDYEQYF
V: TRBV20-1; J: TRBJ2-2; CDR3: CSALAGTRGAGELFF
V: TRBV15; J: TRBJ2-3; CDR3: CATSSGRGRTDTQYF
V: TRBV7-9; J: TRBJ2-3; CDR3: CASSGQTSGMAIDTQYF
V: TRBV25-1; J: TRBJ1-2; CDR3: CASNNRGGYTF
V: TRBV4-3; J: TRBJ2-5; CDR3: CASSQDLGGRPRETQYF
V: TRBV7-2; J: TRBJ2-5; CDR3: CASSFQAGGGETQYF
V: TRBV29-1; J: TRBJ2-7; CDR3: CSVSNGTPEQYF
V: TRBV6-2/TRBV6-3; J: TRBJ2-6; CDR3: CASSHRTGANVLTF
V: TRBV2; J: TRBJ2-6; CDR3: CASSRGGWGSGANVLTF
V: TRBV28; J: TRBJ2-1; CDR3: CASSPNPSGDEQFF
V: TRBV19; J: TRBJ1-1; CDR3: CASIYGNTEAFF
V: TRBV4-3; J: TRBJ1-1; CDR3: CASSQGVASMNTEAFF
V: TRBV2; J: TRBJ1-1; CDR3: CAGRTGRTEAFF
V: TRBV5-1; J: TRBJ1-1; CDR3: CASGALRNTEAFF
V: TRBV15; J: TRBJ2-3; CDR3: CATSIFVRRLRDTQYF
V: TRBV28; J: TRBJ2-3; CDR3: CASRLGTLEGTQYF
V: TRBV6-1; J: TRBJ1-1; CDR3: CASSPQGGSTEAFF
V: TRBV29-1; J: TRBJ2-1; CDR3: CSVSGRRNEQFF
V: TRBV6-6; J: TRBJ2-7; CDR3: CASSYSIQGRGYEQYF